A selection of T cell receptor beta chains follows, all from one sample in a study of blood T cell repertoires in COVID-19. Only in-frame clones appear in the TCRdb table, and some are missing; sequencing was by immunoSEQ multiplex PCR. The data hold 75,000 or so clones, with less than 90% observed a single time. The sequencing sample was made of peripheral blood. The receptors derive from a woman of 80 years or more with acute or convalescent COVID-19. Both conserved end residues are part of each CDR3.

v_gene: TRBV7-8
j_gene: TRBJ1-1
CDR3aa: CASSVRGISTEAFF

v_gene: TRBV5-1
j_gene: TRBJ1-4
CDR3aa: CASSFRTGATNEKLFF

v_gene: TRBV5-4
j_gene: TRBJ1-4
CDR3aa: CASSSPGGINEKLFF

v_gene: TRBV7-2
j_gene: TRBJ1-2
CDR3aa: CASSPQVAGAGTF

v_gene: TRBV18
j_gene: TRBJ2-7
CDR3aa: CASSPVTGTSDHEQYF

v_gene: TRBV9
j_gene: TRBJ2-1
CDR3aa: CASSPPGTSGNEQFF

v_gene: TRBV19
j_gene: TRBJ1-1
CDR3aa: CASSMGQGRTEAFF

v_gene: TRBV7-9
j_gene: TRBJ2-3
CDR3aa: CASPRSTSTDTQYF

v_gene: TRBV6-6
j_gene: TRBJ2-3
CDR3aa: CASTPPGGGTDTQYF

v_gene: TRBV27
j_gene: TRBJ2-1
CDR3aa: CASSLQGRSYNEQFF

v_gene: TRBV5-1
j_gene: TRBJ1-2
CDR3aa: CASSPGQDYYGYTF

v_gene: TRBV29-1
j_gene: TRBJ1-5
CDR3aa: CSVEGGDSNQPQHF

v_gene: TRBV19
j_gene: TRBJ2-7
CDR3aa: CASSNQGSYEQYF

v_gene: TRBV4-2
j_gene: TRBJ1-4
CDR3aa: CASSQEGRQAEKLFF

v_gene: TRBV3-1/TRBV3-2
j_gene: TRBJ1-6
CDR3aa: CASSQPGKNSPLHF

v_gene: TRBV11-2
j_gene: TRBJ2-5
CDR3aa: CASSTPLAGYQETQYF

v_gene: TRBV3-1/TRBV3-2
j_gene: TRBJ2-2
CDR3aa: CASSPSRAGGPELFF

v_gene: TRBV27
j_gene: TRBJ1-5
CDR3aa: CASRSQGNRGNQPQHF

v_gene: TRBV7-9
j_gene: TRBJ1-4
CDR3aa: CASSFTQGANEKLFF

v_gene: TRBV12-5
j_gene: TRBJ1-1
CDR3aa: CASGLVQGSTNTEAFF

v_gene: TRBV6-5
j_gene: TRBJ2-7
CDR3aa: CASRFGLAAYEQYF

v_gene: TRBV19
j_gene: TRBJ1-3
CDR3aa: CASSISGASGNTIYF

v_gene: TRBV30
j_gene: TRBJ1-6
CDR3aa: CACSGQGNSPLHF

v_gene: TRBV19
j_gene: TRBJ1-1
CDR3aa: CASSIWGGNTEAFF

v_gene: TRBV6-6
j_gene: TRBJ2-1
CDR3aa: CASSRASGGASYNEQFF

v_gene: TRBV30
j_gene: TRBJ1-1
CDR3aa: CAWRGGPLNTEAFF

v_gene: TRBV5-1
j_gene: TRBJ1-1
CDR3aa: CASSLSGTGHTEAFF

v_gene: TRBV9
j_gene: TRBJ1-2
CDR3aa: CASSVGGVSGYGYTF

v_gene: TRBV2
j_gene: TRBJ1-3
CDR3aa: CASTGGGNTIYF

v_gene: TRBV7-9
j_gene: TRBJ2-6
CDR3aa: CASSLAVGRPSSGANVLTF

v_gene: TRBV20-1
j_gene: TRBJ2-2
CDR3aa: CSASRLGGTGELFF

v_gene: TRBV7-6
j_gene: TRBJ2-7
CDR3aa: CASSLGTSGHEQYF

v_gene: TRBV9
j_gene: TRBJ2-3
CDR3aa: CASSVTGSTDTQYF

v_gene: TRBV7-8
j_gene: TRBJ1-2
CDR3aa: CASSFGANYGYTF

v_gene: TRBV19
j_gene: TRBJ1-6
CDR3aa: CASSIEANSPLHF

v_gene: TRBV5-1
j_gene: TRBJ1-5
CDR3aa: CASSLGLNQPQHF

v_gene: TRBV19
j_gene: TRBJ2-7
CDR3aa: CASSRGGYEQYF

v_gene: TRBV5-1
j_gene: TRBJ1-2
CDR3aa: CASSRDRAYGYTF

v_gene: TRBV29-1
j_gene: TRBJ2-7
CDR3aa: CSVELAGGGEQYF

v_gene: TRBV7-2
j_gene: TRBJ2-1
CDR3aa: CASSLRWDRAGEQFF

v_gene: TRBV30
j_gene: TRBJ2-7
CDR3aa: CAWRRVGSYEQYF

v_gene: TRBV18
j_gene: TRBJ2-5
CDR3aa: CASSPGLAGGGSETQYF